The 5 T cell receptor beta chains below were found in one sample sequenced in a study of T-cell reconstitution after alpha-beta-depleted transplantation in children (dated by TCRdb to the mid-2010s). In the paper's terms, the treatment or condition label means: allogeneic hematopoietic cell transplantation with graft depleted of TCRalphabeta T cells and CD19 B cells. Libraries were made using PCR. TCRdb records Illumina HiSeq 2500 as the sequencer. Molecular barcoding was employed in the preparation of TCR libraries, with unique molecular identifiers being used to normalize TCRbeta repertoire quantification. TCRdb trimmed public reads at Q25 via fastp, called clones via MiXCR and kept in-frame beta chains. Rows matching on CDR3 protein sequence are summarized as one entry with the most common DNA and genes. Counted in this sample were about 440,000 distinct CDR3 sequences; approximately 42% of them appeared once. Under 30% of the sample comes from the top ten.

The material sequenced was PBMCs, taken before TCRalphabeta/CD19-depleted stem cell transplant. The receptors were sampled from a girl aged 2 to 9 with aplastic anemia, due to receive a stem cell transplant.

This chain uses TRBV4-2 with TRBJ1-1, with D hard to call. Trimming left V 0 bases short and J 4 bases short, with 15 bases between. Germline values: CDR1 LGHNA, CDR2 YNFKEQ. This CDR3 spans 16 amino acids. CDR3 bases: TGTGCCAGCAGCCAAGAGATGGTCTTTGGTATCACTGAAGCTTTCTTT. Translation: CASSQEMVFGITEAFF.

The chain employs TRBV7-2 and TRBJ1-4, with a possible D match to TRBD1 (6 bases). V was clipped by 6 bases and J by 14 bases, with 25 bases between them. The CDR3 totals 15 residues. Germline CDR1 SGHTA, CDR2 FQGNSA. The CDR3 region has the DNA TGTGCCAGCAGTCCTACCCTCGGACAGCCCCGGGACCTGTTTTTT. This translates into CASSPTLGQPRDLFF.

The V and J genes are TRBV7-9 and TRBJ2-5; tentatively, D is TRBD2 (5 bases). The CDR3 contains 13 residues. Between the trimmed V and J ends, which lost 5 bases and 4 bases, there was a span of 11 bases. Looked up from germline, CDR1 is SEHNR and CDR2 is FQNEAQ (reference sequence). The CDR3 spells CASSHEGAETQYF. The CDR3 coding sequence is TGTGCCAGCAGCCACGAGGGCGCAGAGACCCAGTACTTC.

The chain combines TRBV7-2 with TRBJ1-1; 7 positions match TRBD1. Per germline, CDR1 SGHTA and CDR2 FQGNSA. The junction had 6 bases not matched to a gene; V was cut back by 5 bases and J by 0 bases. The CDR3 totals 15 residues. CDR3 nucleotide sequence: TGTGCCAGCAGCCCAGGGGACAGACTGAACACTGAAGCTTTCTTT. Protein: CASSPGDRLNTEAFF.

This clonotype occurred a few times. The gene calls are TRBV30 and TRBJ2-7; D is uncertain. CDR1 and CDR2 from the germline V gene are GTSNPN and SVGIG (reference sequence). The V end lost 3 bases, the J end lost 7 bases, and 10 bases lay between the germline ends. This CDR3 comprises 11 residues. CDR3 nucleotides: TGTGCCTGGAGGGGGTCACGGGAGCAGTACTTC. Translation: CAWRGSREQYF.